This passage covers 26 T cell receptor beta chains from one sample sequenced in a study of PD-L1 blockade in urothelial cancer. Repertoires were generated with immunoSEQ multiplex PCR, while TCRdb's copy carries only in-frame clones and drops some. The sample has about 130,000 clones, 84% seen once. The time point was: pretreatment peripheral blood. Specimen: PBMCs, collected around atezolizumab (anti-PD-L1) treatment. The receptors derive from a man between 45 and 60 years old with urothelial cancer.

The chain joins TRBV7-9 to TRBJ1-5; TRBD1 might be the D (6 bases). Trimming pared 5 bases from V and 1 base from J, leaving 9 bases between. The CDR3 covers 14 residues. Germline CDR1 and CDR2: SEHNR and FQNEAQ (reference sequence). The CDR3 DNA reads TGTGCCAGCAGCGCAACAGGGAGCAATCAGCCCCAGCATTTT. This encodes CASSATGSNQPQHF.

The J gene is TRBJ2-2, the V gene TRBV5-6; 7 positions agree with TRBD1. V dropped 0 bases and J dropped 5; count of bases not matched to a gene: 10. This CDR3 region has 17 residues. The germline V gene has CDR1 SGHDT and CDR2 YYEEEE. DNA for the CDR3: TGTGCCAGCAGCTTGGTTAGGGGGCCCTCGTTGACCGGGGAGCTGTTTTTT. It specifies CASSLVRGPSLTGELFF.

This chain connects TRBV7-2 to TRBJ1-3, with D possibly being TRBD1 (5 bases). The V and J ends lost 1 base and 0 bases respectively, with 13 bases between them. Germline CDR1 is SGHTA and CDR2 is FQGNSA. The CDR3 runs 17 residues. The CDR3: CASSLVGRQNSGNTIYF. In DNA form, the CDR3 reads TGTGCCAGCAGCTTAGTGGGGCGACAGAACTCTGGAAACACCATATATTTT.

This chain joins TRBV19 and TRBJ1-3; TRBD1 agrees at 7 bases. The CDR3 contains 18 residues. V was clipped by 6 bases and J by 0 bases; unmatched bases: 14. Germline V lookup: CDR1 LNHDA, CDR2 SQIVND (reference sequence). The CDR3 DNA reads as TGTGCCAGTAGGCGACGAGGGACAGACCTTTTCTCTGGAAACACCATATATTTT. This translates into CASRRRGTDLFSGNTIYF.

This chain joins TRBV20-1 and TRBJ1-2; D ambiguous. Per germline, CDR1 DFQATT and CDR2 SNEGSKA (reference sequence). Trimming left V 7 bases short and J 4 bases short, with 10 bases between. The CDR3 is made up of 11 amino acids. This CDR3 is CSGGSSYGYTF. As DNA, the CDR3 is TGCAGTGGCGGGTCATCCTATGGCTACACCTTC.

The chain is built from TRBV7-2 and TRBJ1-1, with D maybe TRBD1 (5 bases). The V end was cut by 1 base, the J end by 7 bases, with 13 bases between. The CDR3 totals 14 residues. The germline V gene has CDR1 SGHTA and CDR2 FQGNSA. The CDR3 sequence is CASSLVPTGVEAFF. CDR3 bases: TGTGCCAGCAGCTTAGTACCCACGGGGGTTGAAGCTTTCTTT.

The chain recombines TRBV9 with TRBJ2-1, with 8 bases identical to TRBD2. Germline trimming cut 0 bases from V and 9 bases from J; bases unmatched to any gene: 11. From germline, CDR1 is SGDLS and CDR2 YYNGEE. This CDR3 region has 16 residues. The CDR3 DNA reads TGTGCCAGCAGCGTAGCCGGGAGCGGGAGTGTTAGTGAGCAGTTCTTC. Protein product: CASSVAGSGSVSEQFF.

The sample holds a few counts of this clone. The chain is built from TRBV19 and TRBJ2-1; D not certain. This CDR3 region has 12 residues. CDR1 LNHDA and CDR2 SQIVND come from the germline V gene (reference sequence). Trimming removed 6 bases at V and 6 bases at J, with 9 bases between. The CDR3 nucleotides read TGTGCCAGTAGGTCTCCCGGCAATGAGCAGTTCTTC. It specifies CASRSPGNEQFF.

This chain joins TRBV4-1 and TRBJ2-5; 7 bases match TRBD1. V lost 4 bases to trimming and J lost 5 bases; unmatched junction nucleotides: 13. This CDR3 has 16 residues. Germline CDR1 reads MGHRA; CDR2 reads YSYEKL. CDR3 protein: CASSRTQTGPGETQYF. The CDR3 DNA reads TGCGCCAGCAGCCGAACCCAGACAGGGCCCGGTGAGACCCAGTACTTC.

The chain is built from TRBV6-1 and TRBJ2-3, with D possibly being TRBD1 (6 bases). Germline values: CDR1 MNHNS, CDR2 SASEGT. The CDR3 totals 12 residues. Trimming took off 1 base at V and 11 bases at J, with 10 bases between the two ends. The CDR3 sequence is CASSEEGHLQYF. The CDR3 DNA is TGTGCCAGCAGTGAAGAGGGACATTTGCAGTATTTT.

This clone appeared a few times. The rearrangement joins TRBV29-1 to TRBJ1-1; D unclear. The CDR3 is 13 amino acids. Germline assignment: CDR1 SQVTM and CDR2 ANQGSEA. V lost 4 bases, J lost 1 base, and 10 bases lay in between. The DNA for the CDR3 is TGCAGCGTTGGGACTCCGGGGAACACTGAAGCTTTCTTT. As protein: CSVGTPGNTEAFF.

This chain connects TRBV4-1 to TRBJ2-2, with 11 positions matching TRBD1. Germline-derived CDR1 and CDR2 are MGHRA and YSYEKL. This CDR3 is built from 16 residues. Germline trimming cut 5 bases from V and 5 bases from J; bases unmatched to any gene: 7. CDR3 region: CASSGKGQGVTGELFF. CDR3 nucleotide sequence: TGCGCCAGCAGCGGAAAGGGACAGGGGGTTACCGGGGAGCTGTTTTTT.

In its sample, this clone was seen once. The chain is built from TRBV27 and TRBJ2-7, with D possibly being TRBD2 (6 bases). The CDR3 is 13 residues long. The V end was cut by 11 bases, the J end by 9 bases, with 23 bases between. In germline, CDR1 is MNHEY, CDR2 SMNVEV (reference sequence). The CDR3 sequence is CASAPGSRIVQYF. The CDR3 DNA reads TGTGCCTCCGCCCCCGGGAGTAGGATTGTGCAGTACTTC.

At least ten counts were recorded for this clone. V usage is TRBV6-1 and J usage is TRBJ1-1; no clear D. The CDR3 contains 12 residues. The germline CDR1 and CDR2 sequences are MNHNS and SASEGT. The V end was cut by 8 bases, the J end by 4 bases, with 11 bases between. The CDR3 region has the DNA TGTGCCAGCTACGAGGGAATCACTGAAGCTTTCTTT. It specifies CASYEGITEAFF.

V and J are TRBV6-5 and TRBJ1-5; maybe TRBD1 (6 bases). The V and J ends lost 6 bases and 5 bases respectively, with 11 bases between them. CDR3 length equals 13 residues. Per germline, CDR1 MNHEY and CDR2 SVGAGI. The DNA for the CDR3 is TGTGCCAGCAGAACGGACAGATATCAGCCCCAGCATTTT. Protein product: CASRTDRYQPQHF.

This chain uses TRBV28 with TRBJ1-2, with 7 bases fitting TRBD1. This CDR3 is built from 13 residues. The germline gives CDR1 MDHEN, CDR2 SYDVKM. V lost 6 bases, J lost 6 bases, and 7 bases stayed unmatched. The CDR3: CASRPTGENGYTF. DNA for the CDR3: TGTGCCAGCAGGCCTACAGGGGAGAATGGCTACACCTTC.

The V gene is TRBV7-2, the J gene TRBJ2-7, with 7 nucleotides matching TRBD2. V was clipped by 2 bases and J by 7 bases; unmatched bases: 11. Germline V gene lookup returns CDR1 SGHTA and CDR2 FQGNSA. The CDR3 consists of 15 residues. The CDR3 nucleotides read TGTGCCAGCAGCTTACGGGGGGAGGGCCGAGGGGAGCAGTACTTC. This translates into CASSLRGEGRGEQYF.

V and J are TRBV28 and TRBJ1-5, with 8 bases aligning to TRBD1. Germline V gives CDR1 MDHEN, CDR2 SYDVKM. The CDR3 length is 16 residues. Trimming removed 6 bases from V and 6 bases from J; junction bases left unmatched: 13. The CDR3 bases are TGTGCCAGCAGCAATAGAGGACAGGGCAGGAGTCAGCCCCAGCATTTT. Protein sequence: CASSNRGQGRSQPQHF.

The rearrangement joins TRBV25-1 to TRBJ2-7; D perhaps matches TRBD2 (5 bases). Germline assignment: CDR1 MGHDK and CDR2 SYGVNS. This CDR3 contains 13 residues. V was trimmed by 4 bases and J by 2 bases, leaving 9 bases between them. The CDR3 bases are TGTGCCAGCAGTGTAAGCGGCACCTACGAGCAGTACTTC. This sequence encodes CASSVSGTYEQYF.

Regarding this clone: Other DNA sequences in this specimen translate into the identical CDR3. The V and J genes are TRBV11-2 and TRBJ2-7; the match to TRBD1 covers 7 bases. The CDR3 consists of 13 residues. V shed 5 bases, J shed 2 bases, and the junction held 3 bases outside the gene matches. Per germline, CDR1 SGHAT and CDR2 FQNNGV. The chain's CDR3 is CASSLQGTYEQYF. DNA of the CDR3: TGTGCCAGCAGCCTACAGGGGACCTACGAGCAGTACTTC.

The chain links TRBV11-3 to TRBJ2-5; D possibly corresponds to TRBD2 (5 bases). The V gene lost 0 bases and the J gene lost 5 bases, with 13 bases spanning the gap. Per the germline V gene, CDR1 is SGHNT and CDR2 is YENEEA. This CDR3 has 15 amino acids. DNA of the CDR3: TGTGCCAGCAGCTTAGAAGGGCAGCCGGGGGAGACCCAGTACTTC. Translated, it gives CASSLEGQPGETQYF. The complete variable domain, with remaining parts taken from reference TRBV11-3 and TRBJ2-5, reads EAGVVQSPRYKIIEKKQPVAFWCNPISGHNTLYWYLQNLGQGPELLIRYENEEAVDDSQLPKDRFSAERLKGVDSTLKIQPAELGDSAVYLCASSLEGQPGETQYFGPGTRLLVL.

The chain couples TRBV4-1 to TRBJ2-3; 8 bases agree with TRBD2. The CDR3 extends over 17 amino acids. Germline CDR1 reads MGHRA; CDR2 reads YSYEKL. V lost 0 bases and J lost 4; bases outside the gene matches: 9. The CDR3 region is CASSQDPAGVLSDTQYF. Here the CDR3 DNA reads TGCGCCAGCAGCCAAGATCCAGCGGGAGTGTTGTCAGATACGCAGTATTTT.

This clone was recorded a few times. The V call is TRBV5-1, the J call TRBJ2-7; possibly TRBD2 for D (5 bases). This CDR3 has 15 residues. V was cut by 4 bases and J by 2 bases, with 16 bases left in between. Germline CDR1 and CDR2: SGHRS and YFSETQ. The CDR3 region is CASSGTRPGTYEQYF. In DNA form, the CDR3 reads TGCGCCAGCAGCGGAACTCGCCCGGGAACCTACGAGCAGTACTTC.

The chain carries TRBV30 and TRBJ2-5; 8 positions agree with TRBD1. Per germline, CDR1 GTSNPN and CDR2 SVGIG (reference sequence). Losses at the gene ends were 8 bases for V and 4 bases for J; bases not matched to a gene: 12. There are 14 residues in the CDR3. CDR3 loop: CAVTGTGFLETQYF. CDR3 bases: TGTGCCGTCACCGGGACAGGTTTTTTAGAGACCCAGTACTTC.

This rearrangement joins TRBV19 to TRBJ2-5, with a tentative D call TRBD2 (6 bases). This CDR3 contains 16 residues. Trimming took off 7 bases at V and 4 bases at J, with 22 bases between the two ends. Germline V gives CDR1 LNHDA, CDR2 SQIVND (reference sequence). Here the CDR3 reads CASTDPKILALETQYF. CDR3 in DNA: TGTGCCAGTACCGACCCAAAAATTCTAGCGTTAGAGACCCAGTACTTC.

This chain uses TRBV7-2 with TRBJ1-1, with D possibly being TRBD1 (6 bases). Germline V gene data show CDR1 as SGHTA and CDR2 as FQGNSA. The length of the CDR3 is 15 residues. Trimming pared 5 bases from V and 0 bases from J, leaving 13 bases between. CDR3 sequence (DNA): TGTGCCAGCAGCGCACAGGGTAGGCTGAACACTGAAGCTTTCTTT. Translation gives CASSAQGRLNTEAFF.